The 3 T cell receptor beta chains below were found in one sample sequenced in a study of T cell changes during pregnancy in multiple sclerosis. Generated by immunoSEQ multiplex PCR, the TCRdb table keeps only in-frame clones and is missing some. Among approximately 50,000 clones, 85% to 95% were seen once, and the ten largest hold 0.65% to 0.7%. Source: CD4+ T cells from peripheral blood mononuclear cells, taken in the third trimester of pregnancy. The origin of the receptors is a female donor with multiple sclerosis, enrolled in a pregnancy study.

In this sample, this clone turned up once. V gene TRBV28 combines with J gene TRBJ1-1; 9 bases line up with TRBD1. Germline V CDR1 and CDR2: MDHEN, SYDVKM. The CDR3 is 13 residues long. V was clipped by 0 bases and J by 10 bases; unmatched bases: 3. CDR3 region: CASSLWVTGGAFF. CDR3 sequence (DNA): TGTGCCAGCAGTTTATGGGTGACAGGGGGAGCTTTCTTT.

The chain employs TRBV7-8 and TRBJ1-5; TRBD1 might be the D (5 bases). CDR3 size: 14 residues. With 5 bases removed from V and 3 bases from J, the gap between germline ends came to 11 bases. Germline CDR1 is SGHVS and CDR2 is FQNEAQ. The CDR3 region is CASSRRGLNQPQHF. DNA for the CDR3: TGTGCCAGCAGCCGTCGGGGACTCAATCAGCCCCAGCATTTT.

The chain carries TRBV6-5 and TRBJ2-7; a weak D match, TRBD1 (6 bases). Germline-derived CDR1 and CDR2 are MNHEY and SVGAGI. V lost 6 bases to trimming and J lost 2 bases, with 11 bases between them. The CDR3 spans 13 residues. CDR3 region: CASRKQGTYEQYF. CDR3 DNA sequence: TGTGCCAGCAGAAAACAGGGCACCTACGAGCAGTACTTC.